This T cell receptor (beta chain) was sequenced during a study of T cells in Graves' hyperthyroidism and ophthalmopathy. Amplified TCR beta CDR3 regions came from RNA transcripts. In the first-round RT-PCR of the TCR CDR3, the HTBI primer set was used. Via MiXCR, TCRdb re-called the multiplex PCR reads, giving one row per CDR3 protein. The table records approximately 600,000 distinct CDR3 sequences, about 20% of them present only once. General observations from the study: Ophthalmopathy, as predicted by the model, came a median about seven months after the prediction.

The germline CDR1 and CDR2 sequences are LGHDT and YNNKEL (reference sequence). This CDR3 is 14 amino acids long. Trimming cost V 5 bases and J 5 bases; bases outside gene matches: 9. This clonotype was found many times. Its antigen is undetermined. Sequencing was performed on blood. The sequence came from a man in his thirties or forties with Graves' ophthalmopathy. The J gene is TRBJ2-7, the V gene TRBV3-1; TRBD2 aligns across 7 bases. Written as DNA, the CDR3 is TGTGCCAGCAGCTCGCTGGCGGGAGCTAACGAGCAGTACTTC. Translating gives CASSSLAGANEQYF.